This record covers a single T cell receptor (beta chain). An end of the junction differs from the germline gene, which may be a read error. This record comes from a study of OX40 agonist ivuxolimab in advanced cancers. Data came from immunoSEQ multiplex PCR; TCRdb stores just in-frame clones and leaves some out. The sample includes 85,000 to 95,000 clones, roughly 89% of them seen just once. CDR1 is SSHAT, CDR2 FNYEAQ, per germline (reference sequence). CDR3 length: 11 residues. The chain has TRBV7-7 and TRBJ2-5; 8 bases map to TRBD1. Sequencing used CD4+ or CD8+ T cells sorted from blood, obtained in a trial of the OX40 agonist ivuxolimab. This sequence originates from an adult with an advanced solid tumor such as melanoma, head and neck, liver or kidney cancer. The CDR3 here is CASSRGQALYF. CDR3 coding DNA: TGTGCTAGCAGCCGGGGACAGGCCCTGTACTTC.